The clone carrying this T cell receptor (beta chain) occurred a few times. Its antigen is not identified. This CDR3 is 12 amino acids long. V shed 0 bases and J shed 6 bases, with 5 bases lying between them. CDR1 and CDR2 from the germline V gene are SQVTM and ANQGSEA. Unique molecular identifiers were used in preparing the TCRbeta library. TCRdb re-derived calls from the PCR reads in MiXCR, one entry per CDR3 protein. The data show 800,000 to 1,000,000 distinct CDR3 sequences, 25% to 35% seen once. This sample was included in a study of T-cell reconstitution after alpha-beta-depleted transplantation in children. Study-wide points: By one year post-transplant, T-cell counts and diversity largely arose from T cells that were newly produced. TCRbeta diversity was high at day 60 in some patients (a result of surviving recipient T cells and thymic progenitors). The origin of alpha-beta T cells about two months after transplant was reportedly several hundred expanded graft clones.

The genes are TRBV29-1 and TRBJ2-2; no clear D gene. The sequence was collected from a boy in the first two years of life who had a stem cell transplant for SCID, so the T cells may come from the graft donor. The sequencing used PBMCs, mostly from graft donor cells, collected 360 days after TCRalphabeta/CD19-depleted stem cell transplant. Here the CDR3 reads CSVEERAGELFF. CDR3 nucleotides: TGCAGCGTTGAAGAAAGAGCCGGGGAGCTGTTTTTT.